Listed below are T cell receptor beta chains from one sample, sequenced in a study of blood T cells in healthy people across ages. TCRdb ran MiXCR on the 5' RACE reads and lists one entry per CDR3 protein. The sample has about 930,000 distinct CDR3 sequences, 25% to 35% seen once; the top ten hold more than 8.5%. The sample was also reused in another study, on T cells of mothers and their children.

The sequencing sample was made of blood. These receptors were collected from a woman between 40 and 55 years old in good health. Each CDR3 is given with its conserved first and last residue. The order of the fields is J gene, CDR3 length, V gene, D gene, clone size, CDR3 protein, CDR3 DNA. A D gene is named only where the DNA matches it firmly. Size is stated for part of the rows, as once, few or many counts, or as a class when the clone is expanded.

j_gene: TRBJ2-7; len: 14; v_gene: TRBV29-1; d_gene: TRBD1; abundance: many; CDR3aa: CSVLGQLGSYEQYF; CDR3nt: TGCAGCGTTTTGGGACAGCTAGGCTCCTACGAGCAGTACTTC
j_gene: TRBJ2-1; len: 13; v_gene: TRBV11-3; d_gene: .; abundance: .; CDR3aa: CASSLVVGGEQFF; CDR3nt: TGTGCCAGCAGCTTAGTTGTTGGTGGTGAGCAGTTCTTC
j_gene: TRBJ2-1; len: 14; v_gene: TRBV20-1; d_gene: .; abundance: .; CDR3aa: CSARDRPSNNEQFF; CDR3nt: TGCAGTGCTAGAGATCGACCTAGTAACAATGAGCAGTTCTTC
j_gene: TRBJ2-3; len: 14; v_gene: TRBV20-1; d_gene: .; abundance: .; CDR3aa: CSARRTGIPDTRYF; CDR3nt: TGCAGTGCTAGAAGAACAGGGATCCCAGATACGCGGTATTTT
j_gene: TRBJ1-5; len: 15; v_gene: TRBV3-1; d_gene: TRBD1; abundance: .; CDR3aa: CASSPTTGRNQPQHF; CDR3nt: TGTGCCAGCAGCCCCACGACAGGGCGGAATCAGCCCCAGCATTTT
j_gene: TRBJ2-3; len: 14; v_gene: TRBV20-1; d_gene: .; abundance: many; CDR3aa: CSAPRTTSTDTQYF; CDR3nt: TGCAGTGCTCCCCGGACAACTAGCACAGATACGCAGTATTTT
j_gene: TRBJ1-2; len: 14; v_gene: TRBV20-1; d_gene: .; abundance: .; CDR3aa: CSARASDGYYGYTF; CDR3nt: TGCAGTGCTAGAGCGTCGGACGGATACTATGGCTACACCTTC
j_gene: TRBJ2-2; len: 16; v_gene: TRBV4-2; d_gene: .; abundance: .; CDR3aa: CASSPTRASNTGELFF; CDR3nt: TGTGCCAGCAGCCCCACGAGGGCTTCAAACACCGGGGAGCTGTTTTTT
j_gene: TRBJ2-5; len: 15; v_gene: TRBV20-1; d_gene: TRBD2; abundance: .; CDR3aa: CSARSGGRAPETQYF; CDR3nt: TGCAGTGCGCGATCAGGCGGGAGGGCCCCAGAGACCCAGTACTTC
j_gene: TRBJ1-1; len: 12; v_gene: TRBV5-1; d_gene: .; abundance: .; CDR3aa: CASRAGSTEAFF; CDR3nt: TGCGCCAGCAGAGCGGGGTCCACTGAAGCTTTCTTT